This T cell receptor (beta chain) was recovered during a study of blood T cells in healthy people across ages. Notes on the study in general: Long-lived and aged donors differed, with more naive CD4+ cells and higher diversity in the long-lived.

In this sample, this clonotype turned up a few times. Its specificity is unknown. Primers used in a second PCR of about 7 to 12 cycles were a sample-barcoded 5' primer and a J-beta primer mix. Per sample, CDR3-containing paired-end reads numbered at least 3 million. TCRdb reprocessed the 5' RACE reads with MiXCR, giving one entry per CDR3 protein. The sample lists about 1,400,000 distinct CDR3 sequences, 59% occurring once. Per the germline V gene, CDR1 is SGHDN and CDR2 is FVKESK. The length of the CDR3 is 14 residues. Trimming cost V 7 bases and J 7 bases; bases outside gene matches: 10. Sequenced sample: blood. The TCR originated in a man between 18 and 29 years old in good health. This sequence joins TRBV14 and TRBJ2-3; 8 bases align to TRBD2. The CDR3: CASKEAGAGNTQYF. The CDR3 DNA reads as TGTGCCAGCAAGGAAGCGGGAGCCGGGAATACGCAGTATTTT.